This record concerns one TCR beta chain sequence. The antigen is undetermined. V lost 0 bases and J 3 bases, leaving 12 bases between the germline ends. CDR1 LGHNA and CDR2 YSLEER come from the germline V gene. There are 15 residues in the CDR3. One entry per CDR3 protein results from TCRdb running MiXCR on the 5' RACE reads. Of around 370,000 distinct CDR3 sequences listed, around a fifth are singletons. The data were obtained in a study of T-cell memory formation after mild COVID-19. In the study overall: For the most part, TCR clusters were specific to one donor.

The study, taken as a whole, reports: Still unconfirmed is whether the second-wave clones peaking on day 37 recognized SARS-CoV-2. Clones shrinking from day 15 to 85 showed even CD4/CD8 mixes; later expanders tilted CD4+. CD4+ contracting clones were found mainly in CM and EM, and CD8+ ones in EMRA.

Sequences were obtained from PBMCs or a T cell subset sorted from them (not recorded which). The TCR was taken from an adult woman who had mild COVID-19 (a few samples of this study predate the infection). Cell type and time point are not known. J is TRBJ2-7 and V is TRBV4-3; D gene uncertain. CDR3 protein: CASSQDVGLHYEQYF. DNA of the CDR3: TGCGCCAGCAGCCAAGACGTAGGGCTACACTACGAGCAGTACTTC.